This TCR beta chain appears in the sequencing data of a study of blood T cells in healthy people across ages. No fewer than 6 micrograms of total RNA were isolated from every sample. The V gene's germline CDR1 is DFQATT and CDR2 SNEGSKA (reference sequence). The CDR3 contains 10 residues. With a J-beta primer mix and a sample-barcoded 5' primer, a second PCR ran 7 to 11 cycles. TCRdb called the 5' RACE reads again in MiXCR, with one record for every CDR3 protein. The sample comprises 700,000 or so distinct CDR3 sequences, 22% of which are singletons, and about 22% rests with the top ten. This clonotype showed up many times.

This clonotype was sampled from a man between 65 and 79 years old in good health. The rearrangement uses TRBV20-1 and TRBJ2-4, with D possibly TRBD2 on 5 matching bases. The sample consisted of blood. The DNA for the CDR3 is TGCAGCGCGCGGGAAAACATTCAGTACTTC. Amino acids: CSARENIQYF.